These 8 T cell receptor beta chains came from one sample sequenced in a study of cytomegalovirus exposure and HLA in healthy donors. The PCR used 60 Vbeta and 13 Jbeta primers. TCRdb's table, derived via immunoSEQ multiplex PCR, lists solely in-frame clones and lacks some. The table records over 100,000 clones, roughly 70% of them present only once. Sequencing was done on a sample of PBMCs. These receptor sequences come from a woman aged 30 to 39 in good health and CMV-seronegative.

The chain couples TRBV6-6 to TRBJ1-2, with 9 bases that match TRBD1. Trimming removed 5 bases from V and 5 bases from J; junction bases left unmatched: 6. Per germline, CDR1 MNHNY and CDR2 SVGAGI (reference sequence). The CDR3 is 14 amino acids. The DNA of the CDR3 is TGTGCCAGCAGTCCTTCCGGGACAGGGTATGGCTACACCTTC. Its translation: CASSPSGTGYGYTF.

This chain joins TRBV28 and TRBJ2-7; 7 bases line up with TRBD1. J was trimmed by 0 bases and V by 5 bases; bases with no gene match: 4. CDR1 is MDHEN, CDR2 SYDVKM, per germline. This CDR3 region has 14 residues. The CDR3 nucleotides are TGTGCCAGCAGTCCGGGGACAGTCTCCTACGAGCAGTACTTC. Translated: CASSPGTVSYEQYF.

This clone showed up just a few times. V is TRBV2 and J is TRBJ2-1; D might be TRBD2 (6 bases). The CDR3 covers 13 residues. Trimming removed 8 bases at V and 10 bases at J, with 18 bases between. Germline CDR1 reads SNHLY; CDR2 reads FYNNEI. The chain's CDR3 is CASGDWADGEQFF. The CDR3 DNA reads as TGTGCCAGCGGGGACTGGGCGGATGGCGAGCAGTTCTTC.

V usage is TRBV27 and J usage is TRBJ1-1; D gene unclear. CDR1 MNHEY and CDR2 SMNVEV come from the germline V gene (reference sequence). The CDR3 covers 14 residues. Trimming pared 5 bases from V and 1 base from J, leaving 11 bases between. The CDR3 nucleotides are TGTGCCAGCAGTCCGTTCCCGGGGAACACTGAAGCTTTCTTT. Translated: CASSPFPGNTEAFF.

V is TRBV5-1 and J is TRBJ1-5, with a weak D call TRBD1 (5 bases). V gave up 4 bases and J gave up 0 bases, with 20 bases separating them. Germline V CDR1 and CDR2: SGHRS, YFSETQ. The CDR3 length is 18 residues. CDR3 loop: CASSPLNAGTYSNQPQHF. In nucleotides, the CDR3 is TGCGCCAGCAGCCCCCTTAACGCGGGGACCTATAGCAATCAGCCCCAGCATTTT.

V gene TRBV28 combines with J gene TRBJ2-7, with TRBD1 matching 9 bases. Germline V gene sequence: CDR1 MDHEN, CDR2 SYDVKM. J was trimmed by 8 bases and V by 6 bases; bases with no gene match: 11. The CDR3 extends over 14 amino acids. CDR3 in amino acids: CASSLGGQGGKQYF. The DNA of the CDR3 is TGTGCCAGCAGCCTAGGGGGACAGGGAGGTAAGCAGTACTTC. Combining the CDR3 with reference TRBV28 and TRBJ2-7 gives the whole variable domain DVKVTQSSRYLVKRTGEKVFLECVQDMDHENMFWYRQDPGLGLRLIYFSYDVKMKEKGDIPEGYSVSREKKERFSLILESASTNQTSMYLCASSLGGQGGKQYFGPGTRLTVT.

The J gene is TRBJ2-1, the V gene TRBV5-4, with 7 bases identical to TRBD1. With 4 bases clipped from V and 4 bases from J, the junction kept 8 bases outside the gene matches. CDR1 is SGHNT, CDR2 YYREEE, per germline (reference sequence). This CDR3 contains 15 residues. Written as DNA, the CDR3 is TGTGCCAGCAGCGTGGGACAGCCTCTTTACAATGAGCAGTTCTTC. It is translated as CASSVGQPLYNEQFF.

This chain connects TRBV28 to TRBJ1-1; D call uncertain. With 8 bases removed from V and 1 base from J, the gap between germline ends came to 8 bases. This CDR3 spans 12 amino acids. Germline V CDR1 and CDR2: MDHEN, SYDVKM. In DNA form, the CDR3 reads TGTGCCAGCTTGTTTAGGAACACTGAAGCTTTCTTT. Its translation: CASLFRNTEAFF.